This is a list of T cell receptor beta chains from one sample in a study of T cells in Graves' hyperthyroidism and ophthalmopathy. Via MiXCR, TCRdb re-called the multiplex PCR reads, giving one row per CDR3 protein. The table records just over 550,000 distinct CDR3 sequences, 46% of them present only once. The sequenced sample consisted of peripheral blood or thyroid tissue (not recorded which). Source of these receptors: a woman aged 18-30 years with Graves' hyperthyroidism. Both conserved end residues are part of each CDR3. D genes are given only for firm matches. The size of a clone is reported for some rows only, either as once, few or many, or as a class for expanded clones.

>TRBJ1-2|.|TRBV29-1|.
CSVWSGMPNYGYTF
TGCAGCGTTTGGAGTGGAATGCCTAACTATGGCTACACCTTC
>TRBJ1-2|.|TRBV10-3|.
CASTGLEGYTF
TGTGCCTCGACTGGTCTGGAGGGCTACACCTTC
>TRBJ1-5|.|TRBV19|few
CASSRATASNQPQHF
TGTGCCAGTAGTAGGGCGACGGCCAGCAATCAGCCCCAGCATTTT
>TRBJ1-1|.|TRBV2|many
CASRRQEAFF
TGTGCCAGCAGGCGACAGGAAGCTTTCTTT
>TRBJ2-7|TRBD2|TRBV25-1|.
CASSPGGSGSYEQYF
TGTGCCAGCAGTCCGGGGGGTAGCGGCTCCTACGAGCAGTACTTC
>TRBJ2-2|.|TRBV14|.
CASSQDYRNTGEPFF
TGTGCCAGCAGCCAAGATTACAGGAACACCGGGGAGCCGTTTTTT
>TRBJ1-2|.|TRBV6-1|.
CASSTQGPDGYTF
TGTGCCAGCAGTACCCAGGGTCCGGATGGCTACACCTTC
>TRBJ1-1|.|TRBV5-4|few
CASSLEFARGTEAFF
TGTGCCAGCAGCTTGGAATTCGCAAGGGGCACTGAAGCTTTCTTT
>TRBJ1-2|.|TRBV19|.
CASSMDGRLGYTF
TGTGCCAGTAGTATGGACGGCCGCCTGGGCTACACCTTC
>TRBJ1-2|.|TRBV15|.
CATSRDGSGIGYTF
TGTGCCACCAGCAGAGATGGGTCAGGGATTGGCTACACCTTC
>TRBJ1-6|.|TRBV10-3|.
CAIRETPHSPLHF
TGTGCCATCAGAGAGACACCCCATTCACCCCTCCACTTT
>TRBJ2-7|.|TRBV4-3|once
CASSQDPVGGSYEQYF
TGCGCCAGCAGCCAAGATCCCGTCGGTGGCTCCTACGAGCAGTACTTC
>TRBJ1-1|.|TRBV10-3|.
CAISVQDEQAEAFF
TGTGCCATCAGTGTTCAGGACGAGCAGGCAGAAGCTTTCTTT
>TRBJ2-7|.|TRBV4-3|few
CASSQDIGSYEQYF
TGCGCCAGCAGCCAAGATATCGGCTCCTACGAGCAGTACTTC
>TRBJ2-2|.|TRBV5-1|.
CASSLSPGASTGELFF
TGCGCCAGCAGCTTGAGTCCGGGGGCTAGCACCGGGGAGCTGTTTTTT
>TRBJ1-5|TRBD1|TRBV20-1|.
CSARRPYRGGFQPQHF
TGCAGTGCCCGCCGACCCTACAGGGGAGGTTTTCAGCCCCAGCATTTT
>TRBJ1-2|TRBD1|TRBV7-8|once
CASSIYTGDYGYTF
TGTGCCAGCAGCATATATACAGGGGACTATGGCTACACCTTC
>TRBJ2-7|.|TRBV10-3|.
CAISRLASGGSYEQYF
TGTGCCATCAGCCGCCTAGCGTCCGGGGGCTCCTACGAGCAGTACTTC
>TRBJ1-5|.|TRBV20-1|few
CSARDTYNQPQHF
TGCAGTGCTAGAGATACGTACAATCAGCCCCAGCATTTT
>TRBJ2-2|.|TRBV5-1|many
CASSLGNGELFF
TGCGCCAGCAGCTTGGGGAACGGGGAGCTGTTTTTT
>TRBJ2-7|TRBD1|TRBV12-3/TRBV12-4|.
CASSPTGGREQYF
TGTGCCAGCAGCCCGACAGGGGGCCGGGAGCAGTACTTC
>TRBJ1-6|.|TRBV2|many
CASSQGPQALHF
TGTGCCAGCAGTCAAGGCCCCCAGGCCCTCCACTTT
>TRBJ2-5|.|TRBV24-1|many
CATSDAGRDQETQYF
TGTGCCACCAGTGACGCCGGGCGGGATCAAGAGACCCAGTACTTC
>TRBJ2-5|TRBD2|TRBV24-1|.
CATSDFGRGGGQETQYF
TGTGCCACCAGTGATTTTGGACGGGGGGGCGGACAAGAGACCCAGTACTTC
>TRBJ2-5|.|TRBV12-3/TRBV12-4|.
CASSPYPQYF
TGTGCCAGCAGCCCTTACCCCCAGTACTTC
>TRBJ1-5|TRBD1|TRBV7-9|many
CASSLTGVDQPQHF
TGTGCCAGCAGCTTAACAGGGGTGGACCAGCCCCAGCATTTT
>TRBJ1-2|.|TRBV6-1|.
CASSDQQGKLLNYGYTF
TGTGCCAGCAGTGATCAACAAGGGAAACTCCTTAACTATGGCTACACCTTC
>TRBJ2-7|TRBD1|TRBV15|many
CATSRTGTGGYEQYF
TGTGCCACCAGCAGAACCGGGACAGGGGGCTACGAGCAGTACTTC
>TRBJ1-1|.|TRBV14|.
CASSQVRAAKTEAFF
TGTGCCAGCAGCCAAGTAAGGGCGGCGAAAACTGAAGCTTTCTTT
>TRBJ1-2|.|TRBV10-3|many
CAIRVDRDGYGYTF
TGTGCCATCAGAGTTGACAGAGACGGCTATGGCTACACCTTC
>TRBJ2-7|TRBD1|TRBV19|.
CASSITPGTGHYEQYF
TGTGCCAGTAGTATTACTCCGGGGACAGGCCATTACGAGCAGTACTTC
>TRBJ2-7|TRBD2|TRBV15|once
CATSTAGGGYEQYF
TGTGCCACCAGCACTGCGGGAGGGGGCTACGAGCAGTACTTC
>TRBJ1-5|.|TRBV19|.
CASSPHRNQPQHF
TGTGCCAGTAGTCCCCACAGGAATCAGCCCCAGCATTTT
>TRBJ2-7|.|TRBV2|.
CASSGFVYYEQSF
TGTGCCAGCAGTGGATTTGTTTACTACGAGCAGTCCTTC
>TRBJ1-1|.|TRBV2|.
CASSQSADNEQFF
TGTGCCAGCAGTCAGTCAGCGGACAATGAGCAGTTCTTT
>TRBJ2-5|.|TRBV20-1|.
CGARVGSGRETQYF
TGCGGTGCTAGAGTGGGGTCGGGGAGAGAGACCCAGTACTTC
>TRBJ1-5|.|TRBV7-9|.
CASSSNPGLFVSNQPQHF
TGTGCCAGCAGCTCAAATCCGGGCCTGTTTGTTAGCAATCAGCCCCAGCATTTT
>TRBJ1-4|TRBD1|TRBV10-3|.
CATSGPSGTGNEKLFF
TGTGCCACCAGTGGGCCATCGGGGACAGGGAACGAAAAACTGTTTTTT
>TRBJ2-7|.|TRBV10-2|.
CASSSDGYYEQYF
TGCGCCAGCAGCTCGGACGGATACTACGAGCAGTACTTC
>TRBJ2-5|TRBD2|TRBV10-3|.
CAISDPGLAGDLIGTQYF
TGTGCCATCAGTGACCCCGGACTAGCGGGAGACCTTATCGGGACCCAGTACTTC
>TRBJ2-2|.|TRBV5-1|few
CASSEDMGTGELFF
TGCGCCAGCAGCGAGGACATGGGCACCGGGGAGCTGTTTTTT
>TRBJ2-5|TRBD1|TRBV7-2|.
CASSLDRGQGEETQYF
TGTGCCAGCAGCTTAGATCGGGGACAGGGTGAAGAGACCCAGTACTTC
>TRBJ2-2|.|TRBV7-6|few
CASSHVGGRELFF
TGTGCCAGCAGTCACGTGGGGGGCCGGGAGCTGTTTTTT
>TRBJ2-5|.|TRBV9|few
CASSRDIEQETQYF
TGTGCCAGCAGTAGGGACATCGAACAAGAGACCCAGTACTTC
>TRBJ1-2|TRBD1|TRBV10-2|.
CASMTGGLHGYTF
TGCGCCAGCATGACAGGGGGGCTCCATGGCTACACCTTC